This paragraph reports one T cell receptor (beta chain). Its cognate antigen is unknown. The record originates from a study of beta chain features in type 1 diabetes. Study details: Healthy donors and patients had similar age, gender and cell yields.

Germline loops: CDR1 LGHNA, CDR2 YNFKEQ. V lost 1 base and J lost 3, with 13 bases in between. The CDR3 totals 15 residues. Study-level points and caveats: Patients' naive, central memory and regulatory TCRB repertoires appeared more alike than those of healthy donors. Researchers report that Type 1 diabetes patients had moderately but significantly shorter TCRB CDR3s across all four CD4+ subsets.

The study reverse transcribed the entire isolated RNA, so it sequenced expressed TCRB transcripts. Using immunoSEQ multiplex PCR, the repertoire was profiled, and TCRdb retains in-frame clones only, with some absent. The table includes 400,000 or so clones, roughly 12% detected once. The receptor was isolated from a young woman with type 1 diabetes. This chain joins TRBV4-2 and TRBJ2-7, with TRBD1 as a possible D gene (5 bases). Specimen: naive CD4+ T cells from blood. In DNA, the CDR3 is TGTGCCAGCAGCCAAGGTAGCCAGGGATTCTACGAGCAGTACTTC. It specifies CASSQGSQGFYEQYF.